A single T cell receptor (beta chain) is shown here with its context. The length of the CDR3 is 16 residues. Trimming cost V 3 bases and J 2 bases; bases outside gene matches: 8. Looked up from germline, CDR1 is LNHDA and CDR2 is SQIVND (reference sequence). Whoever was chosen for sequencing had shown CD8+CD57+ cell expansion by flow cytometry. At the time of blood sampling, patients had not yet received any therapy. The TCR beta profiling, which covered VDJ combination and CDR3 sequence, was carried out using genomic DNA as the template. TCRdb used MiXCR to reprocess the reads, holding one entry per CDR3 protein. The table shows some 200,000 distinct CDR3 sequences, with 48% occurring only once. This sample stems from a study of CD8+CD57+ T cells in acquired aplastic anemia. Across the study: The mean DNA yield obtained from sorted CD4+ and CD8+ cells came to 3 to 4 ug.

Input material: sorted CD4+, CD8+, or CD8+CD57+ T cells (not recorded which) from PBMCs. The receptor comes from a human donor with aplastic anemia. V is TRBV19 and J is TRBJ2-5; 8 nucleotides agree with TRBD2. The CDR3 loop reads CASSIERGTPQETQYF. CDR3 DNA sequence: TGTGCCAGTAGTATTGAGCGGGGGACCCCGCAAGAGACCCAGTACTTC.